This T cell receptor (beta chain) was identified in a study of blood T cells in healthy people across ages. Across the whole study: Template switching recovered approximately one barcoded beta molecule for every two T cells.

Study-wide results and limits: Older individuals had lower TCR beta diversity per million T cells (the decline was roughly linear).

This clonotype showed up just a few times. Its target is not known. Primers used in a second PCR of roughly 7 to 12 cycles were a sample-barcoded 5' primer and a J-beta primer mix. The template-switch adaptor, which had 12 random nucleotides, put a tag on each cDNA molecule. Each single sample gave us at least 3 million CDR3-containing paired-end reads. TCRdb redid the calling of the 5' RACE reads with MiXCR, one entry per CDR3 protein. The table includes around 1,600,000 distinct CDR3 sequences, approximately 39% detected once. The V and J ends lost 5 bases and 11 bases respectively, with 12 bases between them. The CDR3 extends over 11 amino acids. In germline, CDR1 is SGHTA, CDR2 FQGNSA.

The source of this sequence is a woman aged 18-29 years in good health. The chain is built from TRBV7-2 and TRBJ2-5, with D unclear. Sequencing was performed on blood. The CDR3 protein is CASSPMNEQYF. In DNA, the CDR3 is TGTGCCAGCAGCCCTATGAATGAGCAGTACTTC.